One sample yielded the 26 T cell receptor beta chains listed below, sequenced in a study of blood T cell repertoires in COVID-19. Assay used: immunoSEQ multiplex PCR; TCRdb lists only in-frame clones, some missing. The sample has about 200,000 clones, 75% to 90% seen once; the top ten hold 4% to 5.5%. Sequenced material: peripheral blood. These TCRs come from a woman in her thirties or forties with acute or convalescent COVID-19.

This chain joins TRBV10-3 and TRBJ1-1; D gene unclear. Germline V gives CDR1 ENHRY, CDR2 SYGVKD. The CDR3 covers 16 residues. V lost 0 bases to trimming and J lost 5 bases, with 16 bases between them. Here the CDR3 reads CAISESAGITGTEAFF. Here the CDR3 DNA reads TGTGCCATCAGTGAGTCCGCGGGGATTACGGGGACTGAAGCTTTCTTT.

V usage is TRBV18 and J usage is TRBJ1-4; D remains unclear. V was pared by 3 bases and J by 5 bases, with 10 bases between. The germline CDR1 and CDR2 sequences are KGHSH and LQKENI. The CDR3 has 14 amino acids. The CDR3: CASSPTAGNEKLFF. Here the CDR3 DNA reads TGTGCCAGCTCACCGACGGCGGGGAATGAAAAACTGTTTTTT.

Here the CDR3 DNA reads TGTGCCACCAGCAGAACCGGACAGCAAGAGACCCAGTACTTC. It translates to CATSRTGQQETQYF. This chain joins TRBV15 and TRBJ2-5; TRBD1 is a possible D gene (6 bases). The ends were cut back, 2 bases at V and 2 bases at J, with 9 bases in the middle. Germline CDR1 LNHNV, CDR2 YYDKDF (reference sequence). The CDR3 is made up of 14 amino acids.

This rearrangement joins TRBV29-1 to TRBJ2-1, with D perhaps TRBD2 (6 bases). V gave up 3 bases and J gave up 6 bases, with 15 bases separating them. CDR3 length: 14 residues. Per germline, CDR1 SQVTM and CDR2 ANQGSEA. CDR3 bases: TGCAGCGTTGAGGGGGGACGGCCGGGCAATGAGCAGTTCTTC. Translated: CSVEGGRPGNEQFF.

The chain employs TRBV18 and TRBJ1-1, with 7 nucleotides matching TRBD1. There are 16 residues in the CDR3. The junction had 8 bases not matched to a gene; V was cut back by 3 bases and J by 1 base. CDR1 is KGHSH and CDR2 is LQKENI in the germline V gene. As DNA, the CDR3 is TGTGCCAGCTCACCTAAATCCGGGACAGCGAACACTGAAGCTTTCTTT. This encodes CASSPKSGTANTEAFF.

The CDR3 region is CASSVSGGANEQFF. DNA for the CDR3: TGTGCCAGCAGCGTAAGCGGGGGGGCAAATGAGCAGTTCTTC. The rearrangement uses TRBV9 and TRBJ2-1; 10 nucleotides agree with TRBD2. The CDR3 totals 14 residues. V was pared by 1 base and J by 7 bases, with 2 bases of the junction left unmatched. The germline V gene has CDR1 SGDLS and CDR2 YYNGEE.

The genes are TRBV18 and TRBJ1-1; 7 nucleotides match TRBD1. J gave up 0 bases and V 4 bases, and 5 bases lay outside the gene matches. Looked up from germline, CDR1 is KGHSH and CDR2 is LQKENI. The CDR3 is 15 amino acids. This chain's CDR3 is CASSQGALMNTEAFF. The DNA of the CDR3 is TGTGCCAGCTCACAGGGGGCACTCATGAACACTGAAGCTTTCTTT.

This chain uses TRBV9 with TRBJ2-7, with D unclear. Germline CDR1 and CDR2: SGDLS and YYNGEE. The V end lost 4 bases, the J end lost 2 bases, and 7 bases lay between the germline ends. The CDR3 is made up of 12 amino acids. DNA for the CDR3: TGTGCCAGCAGCCCAGGAACCTACGAGCAGTACGTC. This encodes CASSPGTYEQYV.

This chain joins TRBV30 and TRBJ2-7; TRBD1 agrees at 7 bases. V lost 4 bases, J lost 0 bases, and 9 bases stayed unmatched. Germline V CDR1 and CDR2: GTSNPN, SVGIG (reference sequence). The CDR3 consists of 15 residues. The CDR3 loop reads CAWKSGTDSSYEQYV. The CDR3 DNA reads TGTGCCTGGAAATCCGGGACAGATAGCTCCTACGAGCAGTACGTC.

The chain has TRBV27 and TRBJ1-1, with a possible D match to TRBD1 (6 bases). V gave up 4 bases and J gave up 11 bases, with 14 bases separating them. Germline CDR1 reads MNHEY; CDR2 reads SMNVEV (reference sequence). The CDR3 has 12 amino acids. In DNA, the CDR3 is TGTGCCAGCAGTTCTGGGGGCGAAATGGCTTTCTTT. It codes for CASSSGGEMAFF.

This rearrangement joins TRBV7-8 to TRBJ1-3; D is ambiguous. The CDR3 is 15 amino acids. Germline values: CDR1 SGHVS, CDR2 FQNEAQ. V lost 5 bases, J lost 0 bases, and 11 bases lay in between. CDR3 coding DNA: TGTGCCAGCAGCGTAGACGGACTCTCTGGAAACACCATATATTTT. It codes for CASSVDGLSGNTIYF.

This chain uses TRBV21-1 with TRBJ1-3; TRBD1, the table's D call, lacks a check against the DNA. TRBV21-1 is shown as a pseudogene. CDR3 length equals 15 residues. Here the CDR3 DNA reads TGTGCCAGCAGCCAGGGGCCCGGGACTGGAAACACCATATATTTT. Residues: CASSQGPGTGNTIYF.

J is TRBJ2-1 and V is TRBV19, with TRBD1 as a possible D gene (6 bases). V was pared by 3 bases and J by 10 bases, with 13 bases between. CDR1 is LNHDA, CDR2 SQIVND, per germline (reference sequence). This CDR3 has 13 amino acids. The CDR3 reads CASSMLIRGEQFF. The CDR3 DNA follows: TGTGCCAGTAGTATGCTGATCAGGGGAGAGCAGTTCTTC.

The chain is built from TRBV10-3 and TRBJ2-4; TRBD2 might be the D (5 bases). Trimming left V 4 bases short and J 0 bases short, with 7 bases between. The germline V gene encodes CDR1 ENHRY and CDR2 SYGVKD. This CDR3 spans 14 amino acids. CDR3 DNA: TGTGCCATCAGTGCGGACTCAGCCAAAAACATTCAGTACTTC. Translation: CAISADSAKNIQYF.

This chain connects TRBV9 to TRBJ2-5; a possible D gene is TRBD2 (6 bases). The CDR3 has 15 amino acids. V lost 4 bases to trimming and J lost 5 bases, with 18 bases between them. Germline CDR1 is SGDLS and CDR2 is YYNGEE. The CDR3, as DNA: TGTGCCAGCAGCCCAACTGTCGGAGGGGCGGAGACCCAGTACTTC. It codes for CASSPTVGGAETQYF. Full variable domain (rest looked up from reference TRBV9 and TRBJ2-5): DSGVTQTPKHLITATGQRVTLRCSPRSGDLSVYWYQQSLDQGLQFLIQYYNGEERAKGNILERFSAQQFPDLHSELNLSSLELGDSALYFCASSPTVGGAETQYFGPGTRLLVL.

This clone appeared once. The chain recombines TRBV6-5 with TRBJ1-4; D call uncertain. The CDR3 has 11 residues. The germline gives CDR1 MNHEY, CDR2 SVGAGI. V gave up 6 bases and J gave up 8 bases, with 7 bases separating them. CDR3 in DNA: TGTGCCAGCAGCCACGGGGAAAAACTGTTTTTT. Encoded protein: CASSHGEKLFF.

This clone showed up just once. This chain links TRBV9 with TRBJ1-2; D gene unclear. The CDR3 is 14 residues long. V lost 4 bases, J lost 4 bases, and 14 bases lay in between. Germline V gene sequence: CDR1 SGDLS, CDR2 YYNGEE. The CDR3 DNA reads as TGTGCCAGCAGCTCCAGAGGGCAAAGCTATGGCTACACCTTC. Amino acid sequence: CASSSRGQSYGYTF. Full variable domain (missing parts from reference TRBV9 and TRBJ1-2): DSGVTQTPKHLITATGQRVTLRCSPRSGDLSVYWYQQSLDQGLQFLIQYYNGEERAKGNILERFSAQQFPDLHSELNLSSLELGDSALYFCASSSRGQSYGYTFGSGTRLTVV.

The chain uses TRBV7-3 and TRBJ2-1, with 10 nucleotides matching TRBD2. V shed 2 bases and J 6 bases; nucleotides not matched to a gene: 4. There are 15 residues in the CDR3. CDR1 and CDR2 (germline): SGHTA, FQGTGA. The CDR3 here is CASSLASGGANEQFF. CDR3 bases: TGTGCCAGCAGCTTAGCCAGCGGGGGGGCCAATGAGCAGTTCTTC.

This clone was detected only once. This sequence joins TRBV11-2 and TRBJ2-5, with D perhaps matching TRBD1 (6 bases). V lost 0 bases and J 10 bases, leaving 15 bases between the germline ends. Germline CDR1 SGHAT, CDR2 FQNNGV. The length of the CDR3 is 14 residues. CDR3 in DNA: TGTGCCAGCAGCTTAGATCCCGACAGGCCGAGCCAGTACTTC. This encodes CASSLDPDRPSQYF.

The rearrangement links TRBV7-2 to TRBJ1-4; 7 bases map to TRBD1. V shed 5 bases, J shed 6 bases, and the junction held 6 bases outside the gene matches. CDR3 length equals 14 residues. In germline, CDR1 is SGHTA, CDR2 FQGNSA. As DNA, the CDR3 is TGTGCCAGCAGCAAGGGGGACAGCGATGAAAAACTGTTTTTT. Protein: CASSKGDSDEKLFF.

Concerning this clone: Within the sample, other DNA sequences also encode this same CDR3. DNA for the CDR3: TGTGCCATCAGTGATTCATCCTACGAGCAGTACGTC. Its translation is CAISDSSYEQYV. V usage is TRBV10-3 and J usage is TRBJ2-7; D is uncertain. V lost 3 bases to trimming and J lost 1 base, with 4 bases between them. The germline gives CDR1 ENHRY, CDR2 SYGVKD. The CDR3 extends over 12 amino acids.

The chain recombines TRBV11-2 with TRBJ2-5; 10 bases are a match to TRBD2. The CDR3 runs 17 residues. Per germline, CDR1 SGHAT and CDR2 FQNNGV. The J segment lost 3 bases and the V segment lost 1 base, leaving 8 bases of the junction unmatched. CDR3 region: CASSLGVAGGIKETQYF. The CDR3, as DNA: TGTGCCAGCAGCTTAGGGGTAGCGGGGGGTATAAAAGAGACCCAGTACTTC.

The chain recombines TRBV7-2 with TRBJ2-3, with 10 bases lining up with TRBD1. From germline, CDR1 is SGHTA and CDR2 FQGNSA. This CDR3 comprises 15 residues. Trimming at V came to 10 bases and at J to 8 bases, leaving 15 bases not matched to a gene. CDR3 DNA sequence: TGTGCCACCAGATTGGTTGGGACAGGGGCTGGTACGCAGTATTTT. Protein product: CATRLVGTGAGTQYF.

This chain connects TRBV7-9 to TRBJ1-1; the match to TRBD1 covers 11 bases. The junction had 10 bases not matched to a gene; V was cut back by 5 bases and J by 11 bases. Per the germline V gene, CDR1 is SEHNR and CDR2 is FQNEAQ (reference sequence). The CDR3 runs to 14 residues. The CDR3 DNA sequence: TGTGCCAGCAGCATCCGGACAGGGGGCGCCGAGGCTTTCTTT. This gives the protein CASSIRTGGAEAFF.

The V gene is TRBV29-1, the J gene TRBJ1-3, with 8 bases fitting TRBD1. There are 13 residues in the CDR3. CDR1 and CDR2 (germline): SQVTM, ANQGSEA. Germline trimming cut 6 bases from V and 7 bases from J; bases unmatched to any gene: 8. The CDR3 region has the DNA TGCAGCGTCGGACAGGGCGCAGGGAACACCATATATTTT. Its translation is CSVGQGAGNTIYF.

In this sample, this clone turned up many times. The CDR3 sequence: CASSPGQGVVGYTF. The CDR3 bases are TGTGCCAGCTCACCAGGACAGGGGGTGGTTGGCTACACCTTC. This chain connects TRBV18 to TRBJ1-2; 10 positions agree with TRBD1. The ends lost 2 bases at V and 7 bases at J; junction bases unmatched: 4. There are 14 residues in the CDR3. Germline CDR1 reads KGHSH; CDR2 reads LQKENI.